These 22 T cell receptor beta chains originate from one sample sequenced in a study of cytomegalovirus exposure and HLA in healthy donors. The study ran its PCR with 60 Vbeta and 13 Jbeta primers. Using immunoSEQ multiplex PCR, the repertoire was profiled, and TCRdb retains in-frame clones only, with some absent. The table has 90,000 or so clones, approximately 80% seen once; the top ten hold about 4%. Sample: PBMCs. The receptors derive from a man aged 50 to 59 in good health and CMV-seronegative.

CDR3 protein: CASSRDRGPYEQYF. CDR3 in DNA: TGTGCCAGCAGCCGGGACAGGGGGCCTTACGAGCAGTACTTC. The V gene is TRBV7-2, the J gene TRBJ2-7; 12 bases are shared with TRBD1. J was trimmed by 4 bases and V by 5 bases; bases with no gene match: 3. Germline V gene lookup returns CDR1 SGHTA and CDR2 FQGNSA. This CDR3 is 14 amino acids long.

The chain carries TRBV5-1 and TRBJ1-1, with 8 bases fitting TRBD1. Germline values: CDR1 SGHRS, CDR2 YFSETQ. The trim removed 4 bases at V and 1 base at J, leaving 6 bases unmatched. The CDR3 is 15 residues long. CDR3 in DNA: TGCGCCAGCAGCATGAGGACAGGGCCGAACACTGAAGCTTTCTTT. Translated, it gives CASSMRTGPNTEAFF.

This chain uses TRBV7-2 with TRBJ2-7; a possible D gene is TRBD1 (5 bases). V was trimmed by 1 base and J by 3 bases, leaving 10 bases between them. Germline lookup yields CDR1 SGHTA and CDR2 FQGNSA. The CDR3 extends over 14 amino acids. CDR3 sequence reads: CASSLERTYYEQYF. CDR3 nucleotide sequence: TGTGCCAGCAGCTTAGAACGGACATACTACGAGCAGTACTTC.

The chain is built from TRBV19 and TRBJ1-4; TRBD1 agrees at 7 bases. V dropped 4 bases and J dropped 6; count of bases not matched to a gene: 5. Germline V gene data show CDR1 as LNHDA and CDR2 as SQIVND (reference sequence). This CDR3 is built from 14 residues. The CDR3 DNA is TGTGCCAGTAGTAGACAGGGAAGGGATGAAAAACTGTTTTTT. Residues: CASSRQGRDEKLFF.

The CDR3 coding sequence is TGTGCCATCAGGAGAGGGCAGGAGAACACCGGGGAGCTGTTTTTT. This translates into CAIRRGQENTGELFF. The chain has TRBV10-3 and TRBJ2-2, with a possible D match to TRBD2 (5 bases). This CDR3 is 15 amino acids long. Per germline, CDR1 ENHRY and CDR2 SYGVKD. Trimming removed 6 bases from V and 1 base from J, with 12 bases in between.

This chain connects TRBV5-1 to TRBJ1-2; TRBD1 aligns across 9 bases. CDR3 length equals 17 residues. CDR1 and CDR2 from the germline V gene are SGHRS and YFSETQ. V lost 0 bases to trimming and J lost 7 bases; unmatched junction nucleotides: 13. As DNA, the CDR3 is TGCGCCAGCAGCTTGGATCCTACGGGACAGGGAGGTGGTGGCTACACCTTC. As protein: CASSLDPTGQGGGGYTF.

This clone was observed once. This chain joins TRBV28 and TRBJ2-2; 7 positions agree with TRBD1. CDR3 length: 16 amino acids. Germline V gene data show CDR1 as MDHEN and CDR2 as SYDVKM. With 3 bases clipped from V and 5 bases from J, the junction kept 9 bases outside the gene matches. The CDR3 region is CASSFYTGVGTGELFF. In DNA form, the CDR3 reads TGTGCCAGCAGTTTTTATACAGGGGTCGGGACCGGGGAGCTGTTTTTT.

The chain is built from TRBV5-3 and TRBJ2-1; weak D call: TRBD2 (6 bases). TRBV5-3 is labeled an ORF, and its function is uncertain. V shed 1 base and J shed 4 bases, with 12 bases lying between them. CDR3 size: 15 residues. The chain's CDR3 is CARSLTAGSYNEQFF. In nucleotides, the CDR3 is TGTGCCAGAAGCTTGACGGCGGGATCTTACAATGAGCAGTTCTTC.

The gene calls are TRBV28 and TRBJ2-6; 7 bases line up with TRBD2. Germline CDR1 reads MDHEN; CDR2 reads SYDVKM. Germline trimming cut 7 bases from V and 0 bases from J; bases unmatched to any gene: 12. This CDR3 comprises 18 residues. DNA of the CDR3: TGTGCCAGCACCAAGGGAGGGTTTGATGCCTCTGGGGCCAACGTCCTGACTTTC. It specifies CASTKGGFDASGANVLTF.

Only one count was recorded for this clone. This chain uses TRBV30 with TRBJ1-1; D remains unclear. Germline V gene data show CDR1 as GTSNPN and CDR2 as SVGIG (reference sequence). The CDR3 is 11 residues long. Trimming cost V 2 bases and J 8 bases, with 9 bases left between them. CDR3 sequence reads: CAWSSTVEAFF. DNA of the CDR3: TGTGCCTGGAGTTCAACAGTCGAAGCTTTCTTT.

The J gene is TRBJ1-2, the V gene TRBV5-1; no firm D call. Trimming took 3 bases from V and 3 from J, leaving 12 bases between them. This CDR3 region has 14 residues. CDR1 and CDR2 (germline): SGHRS, YFSETQ. The CDR3 loop is CASSSSDEDYGYTF. The CDR3 bases are TGCGCCAGCAGCTCAAGCGACGAGGACTATGGCTACACCTTC.

The chain is built from TRBV28 and TRBJ2-5; no firm D call. This CDR3 has 13 amino acids. CDR1 is MDHEN, CDR2 SYDVKM, per germline. The germline V and J ends were trimmed by 3 bases and 4 bases, with 9 bases remaining between them. CDR3: CASSLESGETQYF. CDR3 nucleotide sequence: TGTGCCAGCAGTTTGGAGTCCGGAGAGACCCAGTACTTC.

V usage is TRBV5-4 and J usage is TRBJ2-1; D possibly corresponds to TRBD2 (6 bases). The V gene's germline CDR1 is SGHNT and CDR2 YYREEE (reference sequence). Trimming shortened V by 0 bases and J by 4 bases, and 14 bases separated the two germline ends. CDR3 length: 16 residues. In DNA form, the CDR3 reads TGTGCCAGCAGCTTGGGGGTGGCTAGCGAATACAATGAGCAGTTCTTC. Protein sequence: CASSLGVASEYNEQFF. Full variable domain (outside the CDR3, taken from reference TRBV5-4 and TRBJ2-1): ETGVTQSPTHLIKTRGQQVTLRCSSQSGHNTVSWYQQALGQGPQFIFQYYREEENGRGNFPPRFSGLQFPNYSSELNVNALELDDSALYLCASSLGVASEYNEQFFGPGTRLTVL.

This clone has a handful of counts. This chain connects TRBV5-4 to TRBJ2-5; a possible D gene is TRBD2 (5 bases). The CDR3 is made up of 14 amino acids. The V gene lost 4 bases and the J gene lost 3 bases, with 13 bases spanning the gap. Germline CDR1 reads SGHNT; CDR2 reads YYREEE (reference sequence). The CDR3 bases are TGTGCCAGCAGCCCCTCGCCCGGGGAAGAGACCCAGTACTTC. It specifies CASSPSPGEETQYF.

The chain is built from TRBV5-6 and TRBJ2-5; tentative D call: TRBD2 (5 bases). The CDR3 covers 13 residues. V was shortened by 0 bases and J by 5 bases, with 8 bases between the two germline ends. CDR1 is SGHDT, CDR2 YYEEEE, per germline. CDR3 sequence reads: CASSLDSGETQYF. The CDR3 nucleotides read TGTGCCAGCAGCTTGGATTCGGGGGAGACCCAGTACTTC.

The rearrangement links TRBV7-2 to TRBJ2-1; no clear D. The CDR3 covers 16 residues. Between the trimmed V and J ends, which lost 1 base and 2 bases, there was a span of 12 bases. CDR1 and CDR2 (germline): SGHTA, FQGNSA. CDR3 sequence (DNA): TGTGCCAGCAGCTTAGGCTCCGGGTTGACCTACAATGAGCAGTTCTTC. Its protein is CASSLGSGLTYNEQFF.

This chain links TRBV5-5 with TRBJ2-7, with a tentative D call TRBD1 (7 bases). V gave up 0 bases and J gave up 4 bases, with 17 bases separating them. From germline, CDR1 is SGHKS and CDR2 YYEKEE (reference sequence). The CDR3 is 16 amino acids. The CDR3 DNA is TGTGCCAGCAGCTTGGGGGGGGCAAGGGGGCCATACGAGCAGTACTTC. Its translation: CASSLGGARGPYEQYF.

The chain employs TRBV16 and TRBJ1-1, with a tentative D call TRBD1 (5 bases). Germline CDR1 and CDR2: KGHSY and FQNENV. Trimming removed 4 bases from V and 0 bases from J, with 12 bases in between. The CDR3 totals 15 residues. Here the CDR3 DNA reads TGTGCCAGCAGCCCCCTTCAGGGATTGAACACTGAAGCTTTCTTT. This sequence encodes CASSPLQGLNTEAFF.

V and J are TRBV7-9 and TRBJ2-3; 9 positions match TRBD1. V was clipped by 4 bases and J by 5 bases; unmatched bases: 4. CDR1 SEHNR and CDR2 FQNEAQ come from the germline V gene (reference sequence). This CDR3 comprises 14 residues. CDR3 amino acids: CASSWGQGIDTQYF. The CDR3 region has the DNA TGTGCCAGCAGCTGGGGACAGGGTATAGATACGCAGTATTTT. Complete variable domain (other parts from reference TRBV7-9 and TRBJ2-3): DTGVSQNPRHKITKRGQNVTFRCDPISEHNRLYWYRQTLGQGPEFLTYFQNEAQLEKSRLLSDRFSAERPKGSFSTLEIQRTEQGDSAMYLCASSWGQGIDTQYFGPGTRLTVL.

The rearrangement joins TRBV29-1 to TRBJ2-3; maybe TRBD1 (6 bases). The CDR3 extends over 15 amino acids. Germline V lookup: CDR1 SQVTM, CDR2 ANQGSEA. V was trimmed by 1 base and J by 5 bases, leaving 16 bases between them. CDR3 in amino acids: CSVEVAGRGIDTQYF. CDR3 nucleotide sequence: TGCAGCGTTGAAGTAGCCGGCAGGGGAATAGATACGCAGTATTTT.

This clone was detected only once. The rearrangement joins TRBV18 to TRBJ1-4, with D unclear. Trimming took off 2 bases at V and 2 bases at J, with 18 bases between the two ends. This CDR3 comprises 18 residues. Per the germline V gene, CDR1 is KGHSH and CDR2 is LQKENI. In DNA form, the CDR3 reads TGTGCCAGCTCACCATACACGGCAGTCGGAGGCACTAATGAAAAACTGTTTTTT. As protein: CASSPYTAVGGTNEKLFF.

V and J are TRBV7-9 and TRBJ2-1, with 8 bases identical to TRBD2. Germline CDR1 reads SEHNR; CDR2 reads FQNEAQ (reference sequence). The CDR3 has 15 residues. V shed 5 bases and J 0 bases; nucleotides not matched to a gene: 3. CDR3: CASSPGRVSYNEQFF. The DNA for the CDR3 is TGTGCCAGCAGCCCCGGGAGGGTCTCCTACAATGAGCAGTTCTTC. Full variable domain (missing parts from reference TRBV7-9 and TRBJ2-1): DTGVSQNPRHKITKRGQNVTFRCDPISEHNRLYWYRQTLGQGPEFLTYFQNEAQLEKSRLLSDRFSAERPKGSFSTLEIQRTEQGDSAMYLCASSPGRVSYNEQFFGPGTRLTVL.